The 23 T cell receptor beta chains listed next were all sequenced from one sample in a study of T cells in Graves' hyperthyroidism and ophthalmopathy. RNA transcripts gave rise to amplified TCR beta CDR3 regions. The study used the HTBI primer set for a first-round RT-PCR of the TCR CDR3. TCRdb re-analysed the multiplex PCR reads in MiXCR, keeping a single row per CDR3 protein. The table shows 300,000 to 350,000 distinct CDR3 sequences, with roughly 15% occurring only once. The sequenced sample was blood. The receptors derive from a man under 40 with Graves' hyperthyroidism.

This clonotype was seen at least ten times. V usage is TRBV7-6 and J usage is TRBJ2-2; D is ambiguous. The CDR3 sequence is 17 residues long. CDR1 and CDR2 from the germline V gene are SGHVS and FNYEAQ. The V gene lost 2 bases and the J gene lost 1 base, with 14 bases spanning the gap. In DNA, the CDR3 is TGTGCCAGCAGCTTATTCGCCCCTTTTGTGAACACCGGGGAGCTGTTTTTT. This encodes CASSLFAPFVNTGELFF.

There are a few counts of this clonotype. The gene calls are TRBV10-3 and TRBJ1-3, with D possibly being TRBD1 (6 bases). CDR3 length: 14 amino acids. Trimming stripped 4 bases from V and 5 bases from J, with 12 bases between. Germline CDR1 and CDR2: ENHRY and SYGVKD. The CDR3 bases are TGTGCCATCAGTGGTGGAGGGACAAGAAACACCATATATTTT. Its protein is CAISGGGTRNTIYF.

At least ten counts were recorded for this clonotype. The V call is TRBV27, the J call TRBJ2-1; 9 nucleotides line up with TRBD1. V lost 1 base to trimming and J lost 6 bases; unmatched junction nucleotides: 7. CDR3 length equals 16 residues. Per germline, CDR1 MNHEY and CDR2 SMNVEV (reference sequence). CDR3: CASSLLATGGSNEQFF. CDR3 bases: TGTGCCAGCAGTTTATTGGCGACAGGGGGATCCAATGAGCAGTTCTTC.

The chain is built from TRBV6-1 and TRBJ2-3, with 9 positions matching TRBD2. From germline, CDR1 is MNHNS and CDR2 SASEGT. The CDR3 extends over 16 amino acids. The V gene end was trimmed by 3 bases and the J gene end by 3 bases; junction bases not matched to a gene: 7. CDR3: CASSDWASGATDTQYF. The CDR3 DNA reads as TGTGCCAGCAGTGATTGGGCTAGCGGGGCAACAGATACGCAGTATTTT.

A word on this clonotype: Given a much more abundant clone one base away, this may be a read error. The J gene is TRBJ1-2, the V gene TRBV3-1; D gene uncertain. The germline V gene encodes CDR1 LGHDT and CDR2 YNNKEL (reference sequence). The CDR3 sequence is 13 residues long. Trimming shortened V by 6 bases and J by 8 bases, and 16 bases separated the two germline ends. The CDR3 DNA follows: TGTGCCAGCAGTCCCCGCGAGGAAATCGGCTACACCTTC. It codes for CASSPREEIGYTF.

In its sample, this clonotype was seen a few times. The rearrangement joins TRBV20-1 to TRBJ2-3; 13 bases are shared with TRBD2. The CDR3 is 18 amino acids. V shed 6 bases, J shed 0 bases, and the junction held 12 bases outside the gene matches. Germline CDR1 is DFQATT and CDR2 is SNEGSKA (reference sequence). The CDR3 here is CSARTSGGRGGSTDTQYF. The CDR3 region has the DNA TGCAGTGCCAGGACTAGCGGGGGACGGGGGGGGAGCACAGATACGCAGTATTTT.

This clonotype showed up many times. The chain recombines TRBV7-9 with TRBJ2-7; D is tentatively TRBD1 or TRBD2 (6 bases each). V lost 11 bases and J lost 4, with 18 bases in between. The length of the CDR3 is 13 residues. Germline V gene data show CDR1 as SEHNR and CDR2 as FQNEAQ (reference sequence). For the CDR3, the DNA is TGTGCCGGGGGCGCTAGCGCTCGTTACGAGCAGTACTTC. Translation: CAGGASARYEQYF.

The chain uses TRBV4-1 and TRBJ2-1, with D possibly called TRBD1 or TRBD2 (5 bases each). The CDR3 covers 15 residues. The V gene's germline CDR1 is MGHRA and CDR2 YSYEKL. The germline V and J ends were trimmed by 5 bases and 6 bases, with 17 bases remaining between them. CDR3 in amino acids: CASSVRGPHGNEQFF. DNA for the CDR3: TGCGCCAGCAGCGTCCGGGGCCCCCATGGCAATGAGCAGTTCTTC.

This clonotype has at least ten counts. The V call is TRBV13, the J call TRBJ2-1, with D unresolved. CDR3 size: 12 residues. Per the germline V gene, CDR1 is PRHDT and CDR2 is FYEKMQ (reference sequence). Trimming left V 0 bases short and J 11 bases short, with 8 bases between. CDR3 protein: CASSLGSRKQFF. The CDR3 bases are TGTGCCAGCAGCTTAGGGAGTCGAAAGCAGTTCTTC.

This clonotype has at least ten counts. The chain has TRBV5-1 and TRBJ2-3, with a possible D match to TRBD2 (5 bases). The CDR3 length is 17 residues. The V end was cut by 0 bases, the J end by 1 base, with 15 bases between. Germline V lookup: CDR1 SGHRS, CDR2 YFSETQ. The CDR3 sequence is CASSLEMSGARTDTQYF. The CDR3 DNA reads TGCGCCAGCAGCTTGGAAATGAGCGGAGCCCGCACAGATACGCAGTATTTT. Looking up the rest from reference TRBV5-1 and TRBJ2-3 gives the full variable domain: KAGVTQTPRYLIKTRGQQVTLSCSPISGHRSVSWYQQTPGQGLQFLFEYFSETQRNKGNFPGRFSGRQFSNSRSEMNVSTLELGDSALYLCASSLEMSGARTDTQYFGPGTRLTVL.

This clonotype was seen repeatedly, ten times or more. The chain carries TRBV6-5 and TRBJ1-2; maybe TRBD1 (5 bases). The V gene's germline CDR1 is MNHEY and CDR2 SVGAGI. With 2 bases removed from V and 8 bases from J, the gap between germline ends came to 21 bases. The CDR3 has 16 residues. The CDR3 coding sequence is TGTGCCAGCAGTTACCTACGACAGAAAGGCGTGCTAGGCTACACCTTC. It codes for CASSYLRQKGVLGYTF.

This clonotype was seen more than once but under ten times. V usage is TRBV5-5 and J usage is TRBJ2-3; D remains unclear. CDR1 and CDR2 from the germline V gene are SGHKS and YYEKEE (reference sequence). Trimming shortened V by 5 bases and J by 1 base, and 8 bases separated the two germline ends. The CDR3 has 13 amino acids. The CDR3 here is CASSQGRTDTQYF. The CDR3 nucleotides read TGTGCCAGCAGTCAAGGGCGCACAGATACGCAGTATTTT.

In its sample, this clonotype was seen many times. This CDR3 reads CASSLPRLAGLDEQYF. The CDR3 DNA sequence: TGTGCCAGCAGTTTACCCCGACTAGCGGGATTAGACGAGCAGTACTTC. The V and J genes are TRBV12-3 or TRBV12-4 and TRBJ2-7; 11 nucleotides agree with TRBD2. The CDR3 has 16 amino acids. V lost 2 bases and J lost 5; bases outside the gene matches: 8.

V usage is TRBV30 and J usage is TRBJ2-1; D may correspond to TRBD1 or TRBD2 (6 bases each). V lost 0 bases to trimming and J lost 7 bases, with 10 bases between them. CDR3 size: 13 residues. Looked up from germline, CDR1 is GTSNPN and CDR2 is SVGIG (reference sequence). The CDR3 spells CAWSVGGGNEQFF. CDR3 DNA: TGTGCCTGGAGTGTAGGAGGGGGGAATGAGCAGTTCTTC.

This clonotype came up a few times. CDR3 sequence: CASSQEVNSFYEQYF. The CDR3 DNA reads TGCGCCAGCAGCCAAGAGGTAAATAGTTTCTACGAGCAGTACTTC. The gene calls are TRBV4-1 and TRBJ2-7; D is undetermined. The CDR3 is made up of 15 amino acids. The ends were cut back, 0 bases at V and 3 bases at J, with 12 bases in the middle. Germline assignment: CDR1 MGHRA and CDR2 YSYEKL.

In its sample, this clonotype was seen many times. The V call is TRBV2, the J call TRBJ2-7, with a weak D call TRBD2 (5 bases). CDR1 is SNHLY and CDR2 is FYNNEI in the germline V gene. The V end was cut by 9 bases, the J end by 3 bases, with 15 bases between. This CDR3 comprises 13 residues. The CDR3 DNA sequence: TGTGCCAGGGGGTGGACTCAATACTACGAGCAGTACTTC. It translates to CARGWTQYYEQYF.

The chain links TRBV28 to TRBJ2-2, with unresolved D. V dropped 5 bases and J dropped 6 bases, with 13 bases sitting between them. Germline values: CDR1 MDHEN, CDR2 SYDVKM. CDR3 length: 14 residues. The CDR3 DNA sequence: TGTGCCAGCAGTCTCCGTAAGGTGGCCGGGGAGCTGTTTTTT. Translated, it gives CASSLRKVAGELFF.

The sample holds a few counts of this clonotype. V gene TRBV5-1 combines with J gene TRBJ2-7, with TRBD1 matching 7 bases. The CDR3 is made up of 14 amino acids. Germline-derived CDR1 and CDR2 are SGHRS and YFSETQ. J gave up 2 bases and V 4 bases, and 6 bases lay outside the gene matches. The CDR3, as DNA: TGCGCCAGCAGCCCTACAGGGGACCCCTACGAGCAGTACTTC. It codes for CASSPTGDPYEQYF. The whole variable domain, remainder taken from reference TRBV5-1 and TRBJ2-7, is KAGVTQTPRYLIKTRGQQVTLSCSPISGHRSVSWYQQTPGQGLQFLFEYFSETQRNKGNFPGRFSGRQFSNSRSEMNVSTLELGDSALYLCASSPTGDPYEQYFGPGTRLTVT.

V is TRBV6-1 and J is TRBJ1-1; no firm D call. The CDR3 extends over 13 amino acids. Per the germline V gene, CDR1 is MNHNS and CDR2 is SASEGT. V lost 5 bases to trimming and J lost 3 bases, with 10 bases between them. The DNA of the CDR3 is TGTGCCAGCAGTCCGCAACGGTACACTGAAGCTTTCTTT. As protein: CASSPQRYTEAFF.

This clonotype was observed at least ten times. This chain connects TRBV2 to TRBJ2-4, with D maybe TRBD1 (5 bases). This CDR3 comprises 12 residues. Trimming left V 3 bases short and J 9 bases short, with 9 bases between. The germline CDR1 and CDR2 sequences are SNHLY and FYNNEI. The CDR3 protein is CASSDREGIQYF. CDR3 bases: TGTGCCAGCAGTGACAGGGAAGGCATTCAGTACTTC.

This clonotype was found many times. The chain carries TRBV28 and TRBJ2-3; 7 nucleotides match TRBD1. J gave up 2 bases and V 5 bases, and 7 bases lay outside the gene matches. This CDR3 is 15 amino acids long. CDR1 is MDHEN and CDR2 is SYDVKM in the germline V gene. The DNA of the CDR3 is TGTGCCAGCAGTCCTGAGGGGGCCCCCACAGATACGCAGTATTTT. It codes for CASSPEGAPTDTQYF.

V is TRBV14 and J is TRBJ1-6; D perhaps matches TRBD1 (5 bases). The germline V and J ends were trimmed by 0 bases and 10 bases, with 7 bases remaining between them. The CDR3 is 13 residues long. From germline, CDR1 is SGHDN and CDR2 FVKESK. The CDR3 loop reads CASSQDWGSPLHF. CDR3 nucleotide sequence: TGTGCCAGCAGCCAAGATTGGGGGTCACCCCTCCACTTT.

This clonotype was seen repeatedly, ten times or more. The chain joins TRBV5-1 to TRBJ2-7; 7 nucleotides agree with TRBD2. The CDR3 sequence is 13 residues long. With V trimmed by 0 bases and J by 6 bases, 3 bases remained unmatched. Germline CDR1 SGHRS, CDR2 YFSETQ. CDR3 amino acids: CASSLASSGEQYF. CDR3 in DNA: TGCGCCAGCAGCTTGGCTTCTAGCGGCGAGCAGTACTTC. Full variable domain (outside the CDR3, taken from reference TRBV5-1 and TRBJ2-7): KAGVTQTPRYLIKTRGQQVTLSCSPISGHRSVSWYQQTPGQGLQFLFEYFSETQRNKGNFPGRFSGRQFSNSRSEMNVSTLELGDSALYLCASSLASSGEQYFGPGTRLTVT.